One and the same sample provided the 19 T cell receptor beta chains below, sequenced in a study of blood T cells in healthy people across ages. A second 7 to 11 cycle PCR used barcoded and J-beta primers. Via MiXCR, TCRdb re-called the 5' RACE reads, giving one row per CDR3 protein. The table has fewer than 2,000,000 distinct CDR3 sequences, 30% to 40% seen once; the top ten hold around 23%. The sample comprised blood. The source of these receptors is a human donor in good health.

In this sample, this clonotype turned up many times. The chain carries TRBV7-3 and TRBJ1-2; 9 bases map to TRBD1. V lost 0 bases and J lost 4; bases outside the gene matches: 3. CDR1 and CDR2 (germline): SGHTA, FQGTGA. The CDR3 loop spans 15 amino acids. This chain's CDR3 is CASSLTGQGGYGYTF. The CDR3, as DNA: TGTGCCAGCAGCTTAACGGGACAGGGAGGCTATGGCTACACCTTC. Combining the CDR3 with reference TRBV7-3 and TRBJ1-2 gives the whole variable domain GAGVSQTPSNKVTEKGKYVELRCDPISGHTALYWYRQSLGQGPEFLIYFQGTGAADDSGLPNDRFFAVRPEGSVSTLKIQRTERGDSAVYLCASSLTGQGGYGYTFGSGTRLTVV.

CDR3 sequence reads: CASSWRLAGGNYEQYF. The CDR3, as DNA: TGCGCCAGCAGCTGGAGACTAGCGGGGGGGAACTACGAGCAGTACTTC. The chain combines TRBV5-1 with TRBJ2-7, with 14 nucleotides matching TRBD2. CDR3 length: 16 residues. Germline V CDR1 and CDR2: SGHRS, YFSETQ. J lost 3 bases, V lost 3 bases, and 5 bases had no gene match.

The V gene is TRBV7-2, the J gene TRBJ1-2; TRBD1 might be the D (5 bases). The germline V gene has CDR1 SGHTA and CDR2 FQGNSA. CDR3 length: 14 amino acids. V lost 8 bases to trimming and J lost 4 bases, with 17 bases between them. The CDR3: CASSGAESIYGYTF. In DNA, the CDR3 is TGTGCCAGCTCTGGGGCAGAGAGTATCTATGGCTACACCTTC. Together with reference TRBV7-2 and TRBJ1-2, the CDR3 gives the full variable domain: GAGVSQSPSNKVTEKGKDVELRCDPISGHTALYWYRQSLGQGLEFLIYFQGNSAPDKSGLPSDRFSAERTGGSVSTLTIQRTQQEDSAVYLCASSGAESIYGYTFGSGTRLTVV.

This clonotype was counted between two and nine times. V and J are TRBV6-2 or TRBV6-3 and TRBJ2-7; D gene ambiguous. This CDR3 contains 14 residues. Germline V gene data show CDR1 as MNHEY and CDR2 as SVGEGT. V was cut by 5 bases and J by 7 bases, with 18 bases left in between. CDR3 nucleotide sequence: TGTGCCAGCAGTCCTCGGTTGGCCTTCAATGAGCAGTACTTC. This codes for CASSPRLAFNEQYF.

This clonotype came up a few times. The chain is built from TRBV6-6 and TRBJ1-2; possible D gene TRBD1, 6 bases. The CDR3 is 12 amino acids. CDR1 is MNHNY, CDR2 SVGAGI, per germline (reference sequence). V shed 6 bases and J shed 6 bases, with 11 bases lying between them. The CDR3: CASRRGEDGYTF. CDR3 DNA sequence: TGTGCCAGCAGGAGGGGGGAGGATGGCTACACCTTC.

On this clonotype: A junction boundary mismatches the germline segment, possibly from a read error. This rearrangement joins TRBV27 to TRBJ1-6; D possibly corresponds to TRBD1 (6 bases). Germline V gives CDR1 MNHEY, CDR2 SMNVEV (reference sequence). This CDR3 region has 13 residues. CDR3 in DNA: TGTGCCAGCAGCTTATCTGGGGGCTCACCCCTCCACTTT. It codes for CASSLSGGSPLHF.

This clonotype was observed a handful of times. The chain couples TRBV29-1 to TRBJ2-1, with TRBD2 as a possible D gene (6 bases). Trimming shortened V by 6 bases and J by 12 bases, and 15 bases separated the two germline ends. Germline V gene sequence: CDR1 SQVTM, CDR2 ANQGSEA. CDR3 length: 11 residues. CDR3 amino acids: CSVEGTGAQFF. The CDR3 DNA sequence: TGCAGCGTGGAGGGAACCGGGGCGCAGTTCTTC.

The gene calls are TRBV12-3 or TRBV12-4 and TRBJ2-1, with TRBD2 identical over 8 bases. The ends lost 4 bases at V and 6 bases at J; junction bases unmatched: 8. The CDR3 covers 15 residues. The CDR3 spells CASSWSGAGGNEQFF. Here the CDR3 DNA reads TGTGCCAGCAGTTGGTCCGGGGCGGGGGGCAATGAGCAGTTCTTC.

The chain joins TRBV7-2 to TRBJ2-1, with 9 positions matching TRBD2. The CDR3 spans 18 residues. From germline, CDR1 is SGHTA and CDR2 FQGNSA. V shed 1 base and J 6 bases; nucleotides not matched to a gene: 13. CDR3 sequence (DNA): TGTGCCAGCAGCTTAGGGAGCGGGGGGATTTTCGTCGGCAATGAGCAGTTCTTC. This translates into CASSLGSGGIFVGNEQFF. The whole variable domain, filled in from reference TRBV7-2 and TRBJ2-1, reads GAGVSQSPSNKVTEKGKDVELRCDPISGHTALYWYRQSLGQGLEFLIYFQGNSAPDKSGLPSDRFSAERTGGSVSTLTIQRTQQEDSAVYLCASSLGSGGIFVGNEQFFGPGTRLTVL.

This rearrangement joins TRBV29-1 to TRBJ2-1, with 10 bases aligning to TRBD2. The CDR3 covers 14 residues. Germline CDR1 reads SQVTM; CDR2 reads ANQGSEA. After removal of 4 bases from V and 7 bases from J, the junction contained 7 bases not matched to a gene. The CDR3 protein is CSVAMSGGANEQFF. CDR3 nucleotide sequence: TGCAGCGTTGCTATGAGCGGGGGGGCGAATGAGCAGTTCTTC.

The chain is built from TRBV29-1 and TRBJ2-1; D unclear. There are 15 residues in the CDR3. Germline lookup yields CDR1 SQVTM and CDR2 ANQGSEA. V was clipped by 7 bases and J by 6 bases, with 22 bases between them. CDR3 in amino acids: CSARHEYTRANEQFF. The CDR3 nucleotides read TGCAGCGCCCGACACGAATACACAAGGGCCAATGAGCAGTTCTTC.

There are a few counts of this clonotype. This chain links TRBV2 with TRBJ1-6, with 9 positions matching TRBD1. J lost 9 bases, V lost 6 bases, and 9 bases had no gene match. CDR1 SNHLY and CDR2 FYNNEI come from the germline V gene. The CDR3 contains 15 residues. CDR3 sequence reads: CASSRPTGGGSPLHF. Written as DNA, the CDR3 is TGTGCCAGCAGCAGACCGACAGGGGGAGGTTCACCCCTCCACTTT.

A word on this clonotype: A read error may produce the germline difference seen at one junction end. V usage is TRBV20-1 and J usage is TRBJ2-7; TRBD1 aligns across 7 bases. The CDR3 has 14 residues. Germline V gives CDR1 DFQATT, CDR2 SNEGSKA (reference sequence). The CDR3 loop reads CSALTGFGSYGQYF. As DNA, the CDR3 is TGCAGTGCTCTGACAGGGTTTGGCTCCTACGGGCAGTACTTC.

This chain joins TRBV29-1 and TRBJ1-1; D might be TRBD1 (6 bases). V lost 6 bases and J lost 1, with 12 bases in between. Germline V lookup: CDR1 SQVTM, CDR2 ANQGSEA. The CDR3 is made up of 13 amino acids. The CDR3 DNA is TGCAGCGTCTCAGGGGACTCGAACACTGAAGCTTTCTTT. Amino acids: CSVSGDSNTEAFF.

This clonotype showed up many times. V usage is TRBV4-3 and J usage is TRBJ2-1, with D unclear. Germline V CDR1 and CDR2: LGHNA, YSLEER. The CDR3 is 12 residues long. The V end lost 0 bases, the J end lost 10 bases, and 7 bases lay between the germline ends. The CDR3 spells CASSQDGVEQFF. The CDR3 DNA reads as TGCGCCAGCAGCCAAGATGGTGTCGAGCAGTTCTTC.

Turning to this clonotype: A read error is possible here, since a much larger clone lies one base away. The CDR3 sequence is CASGLQQGEKQFF. The CDR3, as DNA: TGTGCTAGTGGTTTGCAACAGGGGGAGAAGCAGTTCTTC. The chain combines TRBV12-5 with TRBJ2-1, with 8 bases identical to TRBD1. Losses at the gene ends were 2 bases for V and 11 bases for J; bases not matched to a gene: 5. The CDR3 extends over 13 amino acids. Germline-derived CDR1 and CDR2 are LGHNT and FRNRAP.

The chain couples TRBV9 to TRBJ2-3; 12 nucleotides line up with TRBD2. This CDR3 is built from 16 residues. The J segment lost 1 base and the V segment lost 3 bases, leaving 3 bases of the junction unmatched. Per the germline V gene, CDR1 is SGDLS and CDR2 is YYNGEE. Here the CDR3 reads CASSARTSGGTDTQYF. The CDR3 bases are TGTGCCAGCAGCGCTAGGACTAGCGGGGGCACAGATACGCAGTATTTT. Variable domain in full (rest from reference TRBV9 and TRBJ2-3): DSGVTQTPKHLITATGQRVTLRCSPRSGDLSVYWYQQSLDQGLQFLIQYYNGEERAKGNILERFSAQQFPDLHSELNLSSLELGDSALYFCASSARTSGGTDTQYFGPGTRLTVL.

There are a few counts of this clonotype. This rearrangement joins TRBV2 to TRBJ2-5; maybe TRBD2 (5 bases). The length of the CDR3 is 15 residues. Germline V lookup: CDR1 SNHLY, CDR2 FYNNEI. Trimming cost V 5 bases and J 5 bases, with 18 bases left between them. The CDR3 DNA reads as TGTGCCAGCAGTCGGGGAGATCCCGGTGCGGAGACCCAGTACTTC. This gives the protein CASSRGDPGAETQYF. The full variable domain, rest sourced from reference TRBV2 and TRBJ2-5, is EPEVTQTPSHQVTQMGQEVILRCVPISNHLYFYWYRQILGQKVEFLVSFYNNEISEKSEIFDDQFSVERPDGSNFTLKIRSTKLEDSAMYFCASSRGDPGAETQYFGPGTRLLVL.

This sequence joins TRBV7-2 and TRBJ2-7; D is unresolved. Germline V gene lookup returns CDR1 SGHTA and CDR2 FQGNSA. V lost 5 bases and J 0 bases, leaving 11 bases between the germline ends. The CDR3 length is 14 residues. This CDR3 reads CASSDGLNSYEQYF. Here the CDR3 DNA reads TGTGCCAGCAGCGATGGGTTAAACTCCTACGAGCAGTACTTC.